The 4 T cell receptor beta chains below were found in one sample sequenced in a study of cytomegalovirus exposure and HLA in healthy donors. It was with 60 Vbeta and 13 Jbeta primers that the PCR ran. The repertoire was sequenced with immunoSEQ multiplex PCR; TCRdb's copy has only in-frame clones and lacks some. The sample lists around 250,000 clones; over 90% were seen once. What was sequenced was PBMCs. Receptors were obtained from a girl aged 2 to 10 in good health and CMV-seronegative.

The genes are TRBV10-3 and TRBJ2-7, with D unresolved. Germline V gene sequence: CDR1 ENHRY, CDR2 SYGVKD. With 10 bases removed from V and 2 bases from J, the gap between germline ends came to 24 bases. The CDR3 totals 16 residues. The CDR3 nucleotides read TGTGCCACCTCACTACCCCGCATAACCTCGCCCTACGAGCAGTACTTC. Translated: CATSLPRITSPYEQYF.

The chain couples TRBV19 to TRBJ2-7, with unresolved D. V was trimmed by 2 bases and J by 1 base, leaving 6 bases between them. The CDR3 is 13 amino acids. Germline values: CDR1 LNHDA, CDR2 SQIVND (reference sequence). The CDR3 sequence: CASSISNSYEQYF. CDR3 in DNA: TGTGCCAGTAGTATATCCAATTCCTACGAGCAGTACTTC.

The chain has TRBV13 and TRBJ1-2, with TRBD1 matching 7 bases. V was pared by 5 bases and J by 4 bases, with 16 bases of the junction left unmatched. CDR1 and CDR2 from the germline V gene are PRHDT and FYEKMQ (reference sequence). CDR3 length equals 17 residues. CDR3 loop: CASSQKTGRLVSYGYTF. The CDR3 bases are TGTGCCAGCAGCCAAAAGACAGGGCGTCTCGTGAGCTATGGCTACACCTTC.

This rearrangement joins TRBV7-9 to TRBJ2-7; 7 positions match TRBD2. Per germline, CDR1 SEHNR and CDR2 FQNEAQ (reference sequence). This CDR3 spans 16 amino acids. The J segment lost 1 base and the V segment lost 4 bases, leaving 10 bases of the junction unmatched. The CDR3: CASSSTPWGGSYEQYF. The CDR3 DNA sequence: TGTGCCAGCAGCTCCACGCCTTGGGGAGGGTCCTACGAGCAGTACTTC.